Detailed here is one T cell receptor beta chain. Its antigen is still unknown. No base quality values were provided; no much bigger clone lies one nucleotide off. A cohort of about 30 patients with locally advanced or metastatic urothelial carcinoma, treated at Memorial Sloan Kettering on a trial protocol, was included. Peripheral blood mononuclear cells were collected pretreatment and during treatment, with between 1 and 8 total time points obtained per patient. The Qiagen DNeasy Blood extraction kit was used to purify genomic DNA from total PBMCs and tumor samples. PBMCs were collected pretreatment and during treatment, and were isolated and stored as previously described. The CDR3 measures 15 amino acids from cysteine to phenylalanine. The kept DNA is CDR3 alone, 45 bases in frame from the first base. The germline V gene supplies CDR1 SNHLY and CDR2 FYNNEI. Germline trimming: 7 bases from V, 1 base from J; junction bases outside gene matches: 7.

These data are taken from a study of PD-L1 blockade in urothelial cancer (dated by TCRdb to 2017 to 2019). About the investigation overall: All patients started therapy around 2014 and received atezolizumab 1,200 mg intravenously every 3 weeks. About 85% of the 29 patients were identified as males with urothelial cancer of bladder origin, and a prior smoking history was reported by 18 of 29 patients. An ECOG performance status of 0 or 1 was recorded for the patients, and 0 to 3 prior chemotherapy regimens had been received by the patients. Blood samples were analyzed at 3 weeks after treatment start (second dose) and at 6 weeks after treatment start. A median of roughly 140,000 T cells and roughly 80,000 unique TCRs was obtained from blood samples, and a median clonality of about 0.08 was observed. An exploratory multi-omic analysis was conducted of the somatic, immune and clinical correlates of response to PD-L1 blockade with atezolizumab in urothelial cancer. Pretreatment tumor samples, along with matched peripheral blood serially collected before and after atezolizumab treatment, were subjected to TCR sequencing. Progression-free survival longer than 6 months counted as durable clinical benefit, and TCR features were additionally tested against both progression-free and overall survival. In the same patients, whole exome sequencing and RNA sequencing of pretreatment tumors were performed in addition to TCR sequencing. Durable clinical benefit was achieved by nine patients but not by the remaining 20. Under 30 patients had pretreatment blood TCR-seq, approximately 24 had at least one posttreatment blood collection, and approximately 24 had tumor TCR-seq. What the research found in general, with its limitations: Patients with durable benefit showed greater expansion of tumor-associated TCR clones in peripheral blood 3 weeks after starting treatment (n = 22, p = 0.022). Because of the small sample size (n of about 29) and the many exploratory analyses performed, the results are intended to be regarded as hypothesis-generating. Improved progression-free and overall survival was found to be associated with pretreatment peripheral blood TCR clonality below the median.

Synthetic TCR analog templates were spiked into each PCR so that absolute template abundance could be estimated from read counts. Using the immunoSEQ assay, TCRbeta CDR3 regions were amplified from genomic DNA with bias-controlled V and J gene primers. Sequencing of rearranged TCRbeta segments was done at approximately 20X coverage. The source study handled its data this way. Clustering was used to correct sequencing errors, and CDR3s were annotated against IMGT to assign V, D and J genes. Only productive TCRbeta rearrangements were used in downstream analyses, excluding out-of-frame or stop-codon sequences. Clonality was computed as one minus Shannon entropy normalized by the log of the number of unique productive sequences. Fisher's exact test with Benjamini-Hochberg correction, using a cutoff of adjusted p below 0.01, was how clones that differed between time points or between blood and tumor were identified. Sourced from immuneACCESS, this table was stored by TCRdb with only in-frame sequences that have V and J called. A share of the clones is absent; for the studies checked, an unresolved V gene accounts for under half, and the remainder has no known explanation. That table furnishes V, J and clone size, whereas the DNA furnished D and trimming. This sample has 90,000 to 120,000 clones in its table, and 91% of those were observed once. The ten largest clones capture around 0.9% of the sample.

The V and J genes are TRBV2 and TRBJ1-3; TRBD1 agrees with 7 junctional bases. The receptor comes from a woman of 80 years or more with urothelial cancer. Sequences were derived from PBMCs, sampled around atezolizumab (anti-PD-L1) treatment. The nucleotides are TGTGCCAGCACATCAGGGGGGTTTTCTGGAAACACCATATATTTT. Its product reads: CASTSGGFSGNTIYF.